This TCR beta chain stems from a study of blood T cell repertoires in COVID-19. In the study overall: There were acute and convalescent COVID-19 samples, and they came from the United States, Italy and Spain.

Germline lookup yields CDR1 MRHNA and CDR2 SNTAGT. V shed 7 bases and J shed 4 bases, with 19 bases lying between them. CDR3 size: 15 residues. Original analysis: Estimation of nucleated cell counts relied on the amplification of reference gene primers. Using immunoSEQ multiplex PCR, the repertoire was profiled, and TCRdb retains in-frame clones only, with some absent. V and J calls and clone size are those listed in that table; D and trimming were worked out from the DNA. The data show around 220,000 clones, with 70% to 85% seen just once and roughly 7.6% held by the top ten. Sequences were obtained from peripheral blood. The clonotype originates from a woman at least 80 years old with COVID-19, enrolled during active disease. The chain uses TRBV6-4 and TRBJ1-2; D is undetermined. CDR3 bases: TGTGCCAGCAATTCCCTGGCGGCGAGAGGCTATGGCTACACCTTC. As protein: CASNSLAARGYGYTF.